This T cell receptor beta chain appears in the sequencing data of a study of shared clonotypes between healthy human individuals. Study-level points and caveats: Sequencing of the sorted subsets was shown by rarefaction to be incomplete despite large depth. When compared with the clonotypes that were shared by all four sorted-subset donors, the non-shared clonotypes turned out to have lower generation probabilities.

A remark on this clone: The target antigen is unknown.

The repertoire was sequenced with immunoSEQ multiplex PCR; TCRdb's copy has only in-frame clones and lacks some. The sample has approximately 2.5 million clones; approximately 90% are singletons. The study drew its donors from healthy HIV-negative adults without recent acute infections or vaccinations. Sequencing was carried out using naive CD4+ T cells sorted from blood. Subset reported: CD45RA+ positively selected. The source of this sequence is a man younger than 35 in good health.

The CDR3 loop reads CATSPQGASYEQYF. The CDR3 nucleotides read TGTGCCACCTCGCCGCAGGGGGCATCCTACGAGCAGTACTTC. This chain connects TRBV19 to TRBJ2-7, with 8 bases aligning to TRBD1. The CDR3 length is 14 residues. The V and J ends lost 10 bases and 1 base, in that order; junction bases with no gene match: 9. From germline, CDR1 is LNHDA and CDR2 SQIVND (reference sequence).